This TCR beta chain was sequenced during a study of early T cells in non-severe SARS-CoV-2 infection. Study background: Chains from this unsorted whole-blood bulk RNA could not be paired. Study observations and caveats: The study's VDJdb matching favored anti-spike CD8 responses and missed private and CD4 specificities.

This clonotype was seen at least ten times. The antigen remains undetermined. Germline CDR1 LNHDA, CDR2 SQIVND (reference sequence). The CDR3 spans 15 residues. The V gene lost 5 bases and the J gene lost 5 bases, with 16 bases spanning the gap. Individually, cDNA molecules had unique molecular identifiers attached to them. Each CDR3 protein is one row after TCRdb ran MiXCR on the 5' RACE reads. The sample carries around 70,000 distinct CDR3 sequences, about 16% recorded once. Sequences were obtained from whole blood. The chain employs TRBV19 and TRBJ1-5; no clear D. The clonotype originates from an adult who was a healthcare worker with PCR-confirmed SARS-CoV-2 infection or an uninfected control (not recorded which). The CDR3 DNA is TGTGCCAGTAGTTGGAAAGGAGGGTACGATCAGCCCCAGCATTTT. Translated, it gives CASSWKGGYDQPQHF.